This TCR beta chain was found in a study of cytomegalovirus exposure and HLA in healthy donors. 60 Vbeta and 13 Jbeta primers were used in PCR. Assay: immunoSEQ multiplex PCR; the TCRdb copy retains only in-frame clones and omits some. The data contain about 210,000 clones, roughly 79% of them singletons. There are 15 residues in the CDR3. The V and J ends lost 6 bases and 5 bases, in that order; junction bases with no gene match: 7. Germline V gives CDR1 MGHDK, CDR2 SYGVNS. Findings and limits, study-wide: Sequencing likely generated an artifact that appeared as a cluster of highly shared sequence variants.

As concerns this clone: No antigen is known for it.

Sequencing was carried out using PBMCs. J is TRBJ2-5 and V is TRBV25-1; TRBD2 matches 12 bases. This clonotype was sampled from a male donor in good health and CMV-seronegative. CDR3 sequence (DNA): TGTGCCAGCAGCGCCAGACTAGCGGGGGATGAGACCCAGTACTTC. Protein: CASSARLAGDETQYF.